This T cell receptor beta chain originates from a study of human T cells and chemical hapten exposure. Study-level background: Reading of the patch tests, which applied 0.01% DPC to the upper back, occurred at 6 days.

One entry per CDR3 protein results from TCRdb running MiXCR on the RACE reads. The sample has some 400,000 distinct CDR3 sequences; 4% to 5.5% are singletons. Overall study results and limits: Expanded TCRs grouped into significantly more large CDR3 similarity clusters than controls produced.

The time point here: patch test 1, 2 weeks after DPC sensitization. The treatment is: therapeutic diphenylcyclopropenone sensitization with weekly scalp DPC. CDR3 length equals 16 residues. Germline loops: CDR1 SGHKS, CDR2 YYEKEE (reference sequence). J lost 3 bases, V lost 4 bases, and 8 bases had no gene match. This clonotype came up a few times. Its antigen is not known. This material consisted of whole blood, taken in connection with sensitization to the hapten diphenylcyclopropenone (DPC). The clonotype originates from a woman between 50 and 59 years old with alopecia areata. Some clones in this sample may be carry-over from other donors' samples. The genes are TRBV5-5 and TRBJ2-3; 10 bases match TRBD1. The CDR3 is CASSAETGGQTDTQYF. CDR3 DNA sequence: TGTGCCAGCAGCGCAGAGACAGGGGGCCAAACAGATACGCAGTATTTT.